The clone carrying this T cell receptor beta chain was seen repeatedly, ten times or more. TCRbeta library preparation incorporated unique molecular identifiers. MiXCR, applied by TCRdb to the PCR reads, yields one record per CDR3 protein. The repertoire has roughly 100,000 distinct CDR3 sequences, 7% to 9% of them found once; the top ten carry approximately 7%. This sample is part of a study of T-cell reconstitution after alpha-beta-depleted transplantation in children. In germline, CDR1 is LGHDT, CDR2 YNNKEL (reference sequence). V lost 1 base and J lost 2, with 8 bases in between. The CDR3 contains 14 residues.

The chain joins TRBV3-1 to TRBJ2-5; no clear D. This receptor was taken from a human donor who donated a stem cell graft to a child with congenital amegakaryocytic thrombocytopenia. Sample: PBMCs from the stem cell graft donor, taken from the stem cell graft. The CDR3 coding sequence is TGTGCCAGCAGCCAAGTCGGCCGGCAAGAGACCCAGTACTTC. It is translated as CASSQVGRQETQYF.